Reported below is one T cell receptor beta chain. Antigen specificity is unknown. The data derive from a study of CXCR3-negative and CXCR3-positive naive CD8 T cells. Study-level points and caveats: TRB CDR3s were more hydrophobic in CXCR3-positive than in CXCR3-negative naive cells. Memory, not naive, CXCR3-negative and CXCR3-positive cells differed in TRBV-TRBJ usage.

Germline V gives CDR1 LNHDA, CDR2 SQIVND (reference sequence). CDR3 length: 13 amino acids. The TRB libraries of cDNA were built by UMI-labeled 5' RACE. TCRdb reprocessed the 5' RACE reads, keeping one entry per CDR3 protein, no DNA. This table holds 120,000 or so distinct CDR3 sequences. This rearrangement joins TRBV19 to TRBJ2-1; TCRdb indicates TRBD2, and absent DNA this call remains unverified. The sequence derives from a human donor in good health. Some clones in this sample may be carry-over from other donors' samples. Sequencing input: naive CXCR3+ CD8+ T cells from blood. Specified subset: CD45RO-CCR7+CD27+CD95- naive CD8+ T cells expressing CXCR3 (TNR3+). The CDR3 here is CASSTEGTNEQFF.